Following are 13 T cell receptor beta chains from one sample sequenced in a study of T-cell memory formation after mild COVID-19. TCRdb itself ran the 5' RACE reads through MiXCR, one entry per CDR3 protein. The sample records approximately 560,000 distinct CDR3 sequences, roughly a sixth being singletons. The sample taken for sequencing was PBMCs or a T cell subset sorted from them (not recorded which). The receptors were gathered from an adult woman who had mild COVID-19 (a few samples of this study predate the infection). Cell type and time point are not known.

This sequence joins TRBV25-1 and TRBJ1-2; D is uncertain. Germline V gene lookup returns CDR1 MGHDK and CDR2 SYGVNS. V lost 1 base and J 6 bases, leaving 6 bases between the germline ends. The CDR3 consists of 12 residues. In DNA form, the CDR3 reads TGTGCCAGCAGTGAATCGGGCGATGGCTACACCTTC. This codes for CASSESGDGYTF.

This chain connects TRBV3-1 to TRBJ1-1; tentative D call: TRBD1 (5 bases). The CDR3 has 15 residues. The germline V gene has CDR1 LGHDT and CDR2 YNNKEL (reference sequence). V lost 4 bases and J 4 bases, leaving 16 bases between the germline ends. Here the CDR3 reads CASSRWDFSGTEAFF. In DNA form, the CDR3 reads TGTGCCAGCAGCCGCTGGGACTTTTCGGGCACTGAAGCTTTCTTT. Variable domain in full (rest from reference TRBV3-1 and TRBJ1-1): DTAVSQTPKYLVTQMGNDKSIKCEQNLGHDTMYWYKQDSKKFLKIMFSYNNKELIINETVPNRFSPKSPDKAHLNLHINSLELGDSAVYFCASSRWDFSGTEAFFGQGTRLTVV.

The V and J genes are TRBV20-1 and TRBJ1-2; the D gene is possibly TRBD1 (5 bases). The CDR3 contains 13 residues. Trimming stripped 3 bases from V and 8 bases from J, with 16 bases between. Germline lookup yields CDR1 DFQATT and CDR2 SNEGSKA (reference sequence). The CDR3 loop reads CSASPSSWGGYTF. In DNA form, the CDR3 reads TGCAGTGCTAGCCCATCTAGTTGGGGCGGCTACACCTTC.

This clonotype was seen only a few times. The chain joins TRBV2 to TRBJ2-7; tentatively, D is TRBD2 (6 bases). V was cut by 3 bases and J by 1 base, with 16 bases left in between. The CDR3 covers 16 residues. Germline CDR1 SNHLY, CDR2 FYNNEI. For the CDR3, the DNA is TGTGCCAGCAGTGATACAACACGGGGGATTTCCTACGAGCAGTACTTC. Translation: CASSDTTRGISYEQYF. Full variable domain (outside the CDR3, taken from reference TRBV2 and TRBJ2-7): EPEVTQTPSHQVTQMGQEVILRCVPISNHLYFYWYRQILGQKVEFLVSFYNNEISEKSEIFDDQFSVERPDGSNFTLKIRSTKLEDSAMYFCASSDTTRGISYEQYFGPGTRLTVT.

This chain links TRBV6-2 or TRBV6-3 with TRBJ2-7; 12 nucleotides agree with TRBD2. Germline CDR1 is MNHEY and CDR2 is SVGEGT. The V segment lost 6 bases and the J segment 3 bases; nucleotides outside the gene matches: 9. CDR3 length equals 16 residues. CDR3 DNA sequence: TGTGCCAGCAGGGCCTCGACTAGCGGGAGCATCTACGAGCAGTACTTC. It translates to CASRASTSGSIYEQYF.

The chain links TRBV6-2 or TRBV6-3 to TRBJ2-2; 10 bases align to TRBD2. Per the germline V gene, CDR1 is MNHEY and CDR2 is SVGEGT. CDR3 length: 16 amino acids. V lost 2 bases, J lost 9 bases, and 9 bases stayed unmatched. The CDR3 is CASSYPAGGPDRELFF. DNA of the CDR3: TGTGCCAGCAGTTACCCAGCGGGAGGGCCGGATAGGGAGCTGTTTTTT.

The V call is TRBV2, the J call TRBJ2-3; D gene ambiguous. Germline V lookup: CDR1 SNHLY, CDR2 FYNNEI. This CDR3 has 12 residues. Trimming removed 5 bases from V and 3 bases from J, with 6 bases in between. The DNA for the CDR3 is TGTGCCAGCAGTAAGGATACAGATACGCAGTATTTT. Protein: CASSKDTDTQYF.

V gene TRBV5-6 combines with J gene TRBJ1-1; a possible D gene is TRBD1 (5 bases). V was clipped by 1 base and J by 7 bases, with 17 bases between them. This CDR3 has 15 residues. Germline-derived CDR1 and CDR2 are SGHDT and YYEEEE. The CDR3 sequence: CASSLYVQGTLEAFF. In DNA form, the CDR3 reads TGTGCCAGCAGCTTGTATGTCCAGGGAACCCTTGAAGCTTTCTTT.

The genes are TRBV3-1 and TRBJ1-2; D remains unclear. Trimming left V 0 bases short and J 8 bases short, with 13 bases between. The CDR3 is 14 amino acids. Germline CDR1 and CDR2: LGHDT and YNNKEL (reference sequence). CDR3 DNA: TGTGCCAGCAGCCAAGATGACTGGGGTCGCGGCTACACCTTC. Residues: CASSQDDWGRGYTF.

The J gene is TRBJ1-1, the V gene TRBV5-4; the D is unclear. This CDR3 is 17 amino acids long. Germline V gene lookup returns CDR1 SGHNT and CDR2 YYREEE (reference sequence). V lost 1 base, J lost 4 bases, and 20 bases lay in between. The CDR3 DNA sequence: TGTGCCAGCAGCTTGTTAGGTTACACCCAGGAAGGCACTGAAGCTTTCTTT. Amino acids: CASSLLGYTQEGTEAFF.

The rearrangement uses TRBV10-3 and TRBJ1-2, with D possibly matching TRBD1 (5 bases). Germline-derived CDR1 and CDR2 are ENHRY and SYGVKD. V was clipped by 6 bases and J by 1 base, with 9 bases between them. This CDR3 region has 13 residues. This chain's CDR3 is CAIRGGNNYGYTF. In DNA form, the CDR3 reads TGTGCCATCAGGGGGGGAAATAACTATGGCTACACCTTC.

The V gene is TRBV2, the J gene TRBJ2-1, with D possibly TRBD2 on 6 matching bases. The CDR3 is 17 residues long. Trimming removed 6 bases from V and 7 bases from J, with 25 bases in between. Germline V CDR1 and CDR2: SNHLY, FYNNEI. The CDR3 nucleotides are TGTGCCAGCAGGCCCCCCCGGTCTAGCGTGAGGAAGAATGAGCAGTTCTTC. The encoded protein is CASRPPRSSVRKNEQFF. Based on the CDR3 plus reference TRBV2 and TRBJ2-1, the full variable domain is EPEVTQTPSHQVTQMGQEVILRCVPISNHLYFYWYRQILGQKVEFLVSFYNNEISEKSEIFDDQFSVERPDGSNFTLKIRSTKLEDSAMYFCASRPPRSSVRKNEQFFGPGTRLTVL.

The chain employs TRBV24-1 and TRBJ1-2; 11 bases are shared with TRBD1. The CDR3 is made up of 17 amino acids. J was trimmed by 0 bases and V by 3 bases; bases with no gene match: 5. Germline CDR1 reads KGHDR; CDR2 reads SFDVKD. The CDR3 region is CATSDPGTGGSNYGYTF. The CDR3 DNA follows: TGTGCCACCAGTGATCCGGGGACAGGGGGATCTAACTATGGCTACACCTTC.